The next 16 T cell receptor beta chains were all read from a single sample in a study of early T cells in non-severe SARS-CoV-2 infection. TCRdb ran MiXCR on the 5' RACE reads and lists one entry per CDR3 protein. The table records tens of thousands of distinct CDR3 sequences, about 13% of them present only once. The sample taken for sequencing was whole blood. The receptors here all came from an adult who was a healthcare worker with PCR-confirmed SARS-CoV-2 infection or an uninfected control (not recorded which).

This clonotype showed up just a few times. The CDR3 DNA sequence: TGTGCCAGCAGCGTAGAAGCCGGGACAGGCCAGTATGGCTACACCTTC. Its translation: CASSVEAGTGQYGYTF. The V gene is TRBV9, the J gene TRBJ1-2; 8 nucleotides align to TRBD1. CDR1 is SGDLS and CDR2 is YYNGEE in the germline V gene. The CDR3 consists of 16 residues. The V gene end was trimmed by 0 bases and the J gene end by 5 bases; junction bases not matched to a gene: 9.

This clonotype has at least ten counts. The J gene is TRBJ2-7, the V gene TRBV28; D ambiguous. The CDR3 is 14 residues long. V was pared by 2 bases and J by 0 bases, with 8 bases between. CDR1 and CDR2 from the germline V gene are MDHEN and SYDVKM. Here the CDR3 reads CASSLVQNSYEQYF. Here the CDR3 DNA reads TGTGCCAGCAGTTTAGTGCAAAACTCCTACGAGCAGTACTTC.

The rearrangement links TRBV6-1 to TRBJ2-3, with TRBD2 matching 8 bases. This CDR3 comprises 16 residues. Trimming cost V 7 bases and J 6 bases; bases outside gene matches: 15. The germline V gene has CDR1 MNHNS and CDR2 SASEGT. CDR3 amino acids: CASTVSPAGVVDTQYF. CDR3 nucleotides: TGTGCCAGCACCGTCAGCCCAGCGGGAGTGGTGGATACGCAGTATTTT.

This clonotype qualifies as medium-sized. V gene TRBV7-2 combines with J gene TRBJ2-4; TRBD1 matches 8 bases. V gave up 0 bases and J gave up 0 bases; unmatched junction bases: 13. CDR1 is SGHTA, CDR2 FQGNSA, per germline. This CDR3 comprises 20 residues. DNA for the CDR3: TGTGCCAGCAGCTTAGCGCTTGAGACAGGGGTCTCCCAAGCCAAAAACATTCAGTACTTC. It codes for CASSLALETGVSQAKNIQYF.

This clonotype was counted at least ten times. The CDR3 DNA follows: TGTGCCAAACCCCAAGAGACCCAGTACTTC. It encodes CAKPQETQYF. The chain employs TRBV27 and TRBJ2-5; D remains ambiguous. Germline CDR1 reads MNHEY; CDR2 reads SMNVEV (reference sequence). This CDR3 is built from 10 residues. Trimming left V 10 bases short and J 1 base short, with 4 bases between.

A few counts support this clonotype. J is TRBJ2-1 and V is TRBV20-1, with 9 bases fitting TRBD1. The CDR3 consists of 15 residues. J gave up 9 bases and V 6 bases, and 15 bases lay outside the gene matches. In germline, CDR1 is DFQATT, CDR2 SNEGSKA (reference sequence). The CDR3 here is CSAAGTGSLRVEQFF. DNA for the CDR3: TGCAGTGCGGCCGGGACAGGGTCTTTACGTGTTGAGCAGTTCTTC.

The rearrangement uses TRBV28 and TRBJ2-5; 9 bases align to TRBD1. In germline, CDR1 is MDHEN, CDR2 SYDVKM. Trimming cost V 5 bases and J 4 bases; bases outside gene matches: 8. The CDR3 has 15 amino acids. The CDR3 DNA sequence: TGTGCCAGCAGTCTACCCCGGGACAGGGCAGAGACCCAGTACTTC. The encoded protein is CASSLPRDRAETQYF.

There are a few counts of this clonotype. This chain connects TRBV6-2 or TRBV6-3 to TRBJ2-1, with 11 nucleotides matching TRBD2. Germline V CDR1 and CDR2: MNHEY, SVGEGT. V was pared by 5 bases and J by 8 bases, with 8 bases of the junction left unmatched. The CDR3 consists of 15 residues. The CDR3 DNA is TGTGCCAGCAGTCCCCGTCTAGCGGGAGGCGATGAGCAGTTCTTC. Residues: CASSPRLAGGDEQFF.

The chain carries TRBV24-1 and TRBJ2-3; 9 bases align to TRBD1. This CDR3 is built from 14 residues. V lost 6 bases to trimming and J lost 7 bases; unmatched junction nucleotides: 7. Germline V lookup: CDR1 KGHDR, CDR2 SFDVKD. The CDR3 loop is CATSTGGIKYTQYF. In DNA form, the CDR3 reads TGTGCCACCAGTACAGGGGGCATTAAATATACGCAGTATTTT.

About this clonotype itself: Relative to the germline gene, one junction end is altered; a read error may explain this. V is TRBV4-1 and J is TRBJ2-1; 12 nucleotides agree with TRBD2. Looked up from germline, CDR1 is MGHRA and CDR2 is YSYEKL. This CDR3 is built from 21 residues. CDR3 DNA: TGCGCCAGCAGTCAAGATCTCGGGACTAGCGGGTTTTACAGCTCCTACAATGAGCAGTTCTTC. It codes for CASSQDLGTSGFYSSYNEQFF.

This clonotype has at least ten counts. J is TRBJ2-2 and V is TRBV7-3; tentative D call: TRBD2 (5 bases). The V end was cut by 6 bases, the J end by 5 bases, with 7 bases between. The germline gives CDR1 SGHTA, CDR2 FQGTGA. The CDR3 totals 12 residues. CDR3 sequence reads: CASRTGTGELFF. The CDR3 bases are TGTGCCAGCAGGACGGGAACCGGGGAGCTGTTTTTT. The full variable domain, rest sourced from reference TRBV7-3 and TRBJ2-2, is GAGVSQTPSNKVTEKGKYVELRCDPISGHTALYWYRQSLGQGPEFLIYFQGTGAADDSGLPNDRFFAVRPEGSVSTLKIQRTERGDSAVYLCASRTGTGELFFGEGSRLTVL.

V usage is TRBV20-1 and J usage is TRBJ2-3; no firm D call. Germline lookup yields CDR1 DFQATT and CDR2 SNEGSKA (reference sequence). This CDR3 is built from 13 residues. Trimming stripped 4 bases from V and 5 bases from J, with 13 bases between. The CDR3 protein is CSAKELGGDTQYF. CDR3 nucleotide sequence: TGCAGTGCTAAGGAGTTGGGCGGAGATACGCAGTATTTT.

The CDR3 spells CSVESPRREAFF. The CDR3, as DNA: TGCAGCGTTGAGAGCCCTAGGAGAGAAGCTTTCTTT. The chain couples TRBV29-1 to TRBJ1-1; D is unclear. The V gene lost 3 bases and the J gene lost 8 bases, with 13 bases spanning the gap. Germline V gives CDR1 SQVTM, CDR2 ANQGSEA. CDR3 length equals 12 residues.

This clonotype has only a few counts. This sequence joins TRBV20-1 and TRBJ2-7; maybe TRBD2 (6 bases). The CDR3 spans 12 residues. The germline V gene has CDR1 DFQATT and CDR2 SNEGSKA (reference sequence). Trimming took off 5 bases at V and 2 bases at J, with 10 bases between the two ends. Here the CDR3 reads CSALAGTYEQYF. CDR3 coding DNA: TGCAGTGCTTTGGCGGGAACCTACGAGCAGTACTTC.

This clonotype showed up many times. The chain carries TRBV4-2 and TRBJ2-5; 8 positions match TRBD1. The germline V gene encodes CDR1 LGHNA and CDR2 YNFKEQ. Unmatched junction bases numbered 13, after V lost 0 bases and J lost 7 bases. The CDR3 totals 17 residues. Here the CDR3 DNA reads TGTGCCAGCAGCCAAGATCTTGGAGCCAGGGGGCCCGGGACCCAGTACTTC. Amino acids: CASSQDLGARGPGTQYF.

This clonotype was detected many times. V usage is TRBV7-8 and J usage is TRBJ2-6; no reliable D call. Germline CDR1 is SGHVS and CDR2 is FQNEAQ. The CDR3 spans 16 residues. V lost 5 bases and J 0 bases, leaving 11 bases between the germline ends. CDR3 DNA: TGTGCCAGCAGCCCACTAAGGTTCTCTGGGGCCAACGTCCTGACTTTC. Amino acid sequence: CASSPLRFSGANVLTF.